This T cell receptor beta chain was sequenced during a study of blood T cell repertoires in COVID-19. Study background: COVID-19 samples from acute and convalescent phases originated in the United States, Italy and Spain. In each case, the material was cDNA or gDNA derived from T cells, B-cell-depleted T cells, or PBMCs.

Per the authors' pipeline: By means of reference gene primer amplification, nucleated cell counts were estimated. The method was immunoSEQ multiplex PCR; TCRdb's version includes in-frame clones alone and lacks a portion of them. The DNA was the basis for D and trimming; V, J and clone size are from that table. The repertoire holds roughly 240,000 clones, with approximately 84% as singletons. The J segment lost 0 bases and the V segment lost 5 bases, leaving 3 bases of the junction unmatched. CDR3 size: 15 residues. The germline CDR1 and CDR2 sequences are SGHTA and FQGNSA. The sequence was collected from a woman over 75 with acute or convalescent COVID-19. The rearrangement links TRBV7-2 to TRBJ2-4; 8 bases match TRBD2. Material for sequencing was peripheral blood. CDR3: CASSPGGIAKNIQYF. DNA of the CDR3: TGTGCCAGCAGCCCGGGAGGGATAGCCAAAAACATTCAGTACTTC.